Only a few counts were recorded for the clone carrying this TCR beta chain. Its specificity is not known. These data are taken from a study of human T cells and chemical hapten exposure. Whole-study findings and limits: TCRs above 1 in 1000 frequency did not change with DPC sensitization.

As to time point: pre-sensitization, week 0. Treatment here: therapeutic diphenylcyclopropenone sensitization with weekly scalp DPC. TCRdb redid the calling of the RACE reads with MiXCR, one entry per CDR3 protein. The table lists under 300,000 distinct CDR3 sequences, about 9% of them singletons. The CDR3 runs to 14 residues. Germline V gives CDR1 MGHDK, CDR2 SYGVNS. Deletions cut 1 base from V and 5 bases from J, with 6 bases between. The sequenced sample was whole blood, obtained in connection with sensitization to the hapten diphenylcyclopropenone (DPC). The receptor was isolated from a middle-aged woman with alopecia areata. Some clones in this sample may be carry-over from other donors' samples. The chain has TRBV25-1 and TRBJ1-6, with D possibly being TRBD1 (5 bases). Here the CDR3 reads CASSEFRDNSPLHF. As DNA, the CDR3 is TGTGCCAGCAGTGAATTCAGGGATAATTCACCCCTCCACTTT. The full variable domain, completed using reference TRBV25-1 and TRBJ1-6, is EADIYQTPRYLVIGTGKKITLECSQTMGHDKMYWYQQDPGMELHLIHYSYGVNSTEKGDLSSESTVSRIRTEHFPLTLESARPSHTSQYLCASSEFRDNSPLHFGNGTRLTVT.